Listed here are 8 T cell receptor beta chains from one sample, sequenced in a study of T cell repertoires in cytomegalovirus infection. TCRdb reanalysed the reads using MiXCR and keeps one entry per CDR3 protein. The sample has roughly 280,000 distinct CDR3 sequences, roughly 15% seen once. Sequences were obtained from PBMCs. Receptors originate from a human donor in good health (CMV status not recorded). Some clones in this sample may be carry-over from other donors' samples.

In its sample, this clonotype was seen many times. This chain links TRBV6-2 or TRBV6-3 with TRBJ2-1, with D uncertain. Germline values: CDR1 MNHEY, CDR2 SVGEGT. This CDR3 is 19 amino acids long. The V gene lost 2 bases and the J gene lost 5 bases, with 25 bases spanning the gap. CDR3 residues: CASSYRLEFGLDPHNEQFF. In DNA, the CDR3 is TGTGCCAGCAGTTACAGGCTAGAGTTCGGCCTAGACCCGCACAATGAGCAGTTCTTC.

The CDR3 here is CASSAEGSSGNTIYF. The CDR3 DNA is TGTGCCAGCAGCGCAGAAGGTAGCTCTGGAAACACCATATATTTT. V and J are TRBV9 and TRBJ1-3, with D hard to call. V was trimmed by 3 bases and J by 0 bases, leaving 10 bases between them. The CDR3 length is 15 residues. The germline V gene encodes CDR1 SGDLS and CDR2 YYNGEE.

The chain carries TRBV19 and TRBJ1-1; D remains unclear. V gave up 4 bases and J gave up 4 bases, with 10 bases separating them. Germline-derived CDR1 and CDR2 are LNHDA and SQIVND (reference sequence). The CDR3 has 13 amino acids. CDR3 bases: TGTGCCAGTAGTACGGTCGGCGCCACTGAAGCTTTCTTT. It codes for CASSTVGATEAFF.

This clonotype was counted many times. The chain employs TRBV7-8 and TRBJ2-1; the D call may be TRBD1 or TRBD2 (5 bases each). Trimming cost V 2 bases and J 6 bases, with 32 bases left between them. This CDR3 spans 21 amino acids. CDR1 is SGHVS and CDR2 is FQNEAQ in the germline V gene. The CDR3 DNA reads TGTGCCAGCAGCTTACTGCCGAGAGGCTCAAGCGGACATATTATCCGCAATGAGCAGTTCTTC. Its protein is CASSLLPRGSSGHIIRNEQFF.

Ten or more counts support this clonotype. This chain joins TRBV27 and TRBJ1-1; a weak D match, TRBD1 (6 bases). V dropped 3 bases and J dropped 5 bases, with 16 bases sitting between them. Germline V gene data show CDR1 as MNHEY and CDR2 as SMNVEV (reference sequence). CDR3 length: 15 residues. The CDR3 loop reads CASSLGTGSNTEAFF. CDR3 bases: TGTGCCAGCAGTTTGGGAACAGGGTCGAATACTGAAGCTTTCTTT.

In its sample, this clonotype was seen a few times. This sequence joins TRBV12-3 or TRBV12-4 and TRBJ1-2; D is perhaps TRBD1 (6 bases). The V end was cut by 8 bases, the J end by 8 bases, with 12 bases between. The CDR3 totals 11 residues. DNA of the CDR3: TGTGCCAGCCTCAGAGGGACAGGCTACACCTTC. It codes for CASLRGTGYTF.

The genes are TRBV29-1 and TRBJ2-2; the D is unclear. The CDR3 is made up of 14 amino acids. Trimming stripped 7 bases from V and 0 bases from J, with 12 bases between. Germline V gene lookup returns CDR1 SQVTM and CDR2 ANQGSEA. CDR3 region: CSARRRPNTGELFF. The CDR3 nucleotides are TGCAGCGCCCGCCGCAGACCGAACACCGGGGAGCTGTTTTTT.

This clonotype was recorded many times. The gene calls are TRBV6-9 and TRBJ1-1; D unclear. CDR3 length: 13 amino acids. V shed 0 bases and J shed 0 bases, with 2 bases lying between them. The germline V gene has CDR1 MNHGY and CDR2 SVAAGI. CDR3 nucleotides: TGTGCCAGCAGTTATTCGGTGAACACTGAAGCTTTCTTT. It yields the protein CASSYSVNTEAFF.